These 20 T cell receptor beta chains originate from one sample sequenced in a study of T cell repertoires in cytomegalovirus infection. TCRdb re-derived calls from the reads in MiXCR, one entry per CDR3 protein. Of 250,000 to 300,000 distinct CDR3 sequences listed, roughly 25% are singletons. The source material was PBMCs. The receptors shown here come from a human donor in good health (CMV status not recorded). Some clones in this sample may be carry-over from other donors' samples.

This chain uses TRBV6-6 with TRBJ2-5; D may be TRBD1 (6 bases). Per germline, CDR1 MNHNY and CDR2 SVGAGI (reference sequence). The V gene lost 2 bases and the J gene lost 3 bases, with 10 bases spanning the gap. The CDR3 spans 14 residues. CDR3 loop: CASSYQNREETQYF. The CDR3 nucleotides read TGTGCCAGCAGTTACCAAAACAGGGAAGAGACCCAGTACTTC.

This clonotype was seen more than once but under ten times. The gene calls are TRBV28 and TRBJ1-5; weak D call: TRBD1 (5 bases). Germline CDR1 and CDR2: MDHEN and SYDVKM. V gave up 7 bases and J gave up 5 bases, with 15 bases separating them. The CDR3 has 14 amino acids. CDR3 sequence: CASTSSGGHQPQHF. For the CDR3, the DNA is TGTGCCAGCACTTCTTCGGGGGGTCATCAGCCCCAGCATTTT.

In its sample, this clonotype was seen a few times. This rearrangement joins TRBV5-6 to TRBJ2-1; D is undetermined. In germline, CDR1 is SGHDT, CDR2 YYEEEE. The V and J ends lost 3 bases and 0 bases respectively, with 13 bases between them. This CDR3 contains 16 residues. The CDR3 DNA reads TGTGCCAGCAGCTCTACGGGCGCGAGCTCCTACAATGAGCAGTTCTTC. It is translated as CASSSTGASSYNEQFF.

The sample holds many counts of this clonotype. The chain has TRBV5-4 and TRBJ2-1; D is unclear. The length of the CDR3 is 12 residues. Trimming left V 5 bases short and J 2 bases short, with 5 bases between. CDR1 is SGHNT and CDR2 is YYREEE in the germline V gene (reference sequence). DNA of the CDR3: TGTGCCAGCAGTAGCACCTACAATGAGCAGTTCTTC. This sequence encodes CASSSTYNEQFF.

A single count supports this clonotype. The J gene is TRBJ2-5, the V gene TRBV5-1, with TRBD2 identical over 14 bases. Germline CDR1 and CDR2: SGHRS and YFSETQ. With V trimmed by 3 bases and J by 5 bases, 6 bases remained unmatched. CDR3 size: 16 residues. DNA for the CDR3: TGCGCCAGCAGCTCCACGACTAGCGGGGGGGGTGAGACCCAGTACTTC. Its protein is CASSSTTSGGGETQYF.

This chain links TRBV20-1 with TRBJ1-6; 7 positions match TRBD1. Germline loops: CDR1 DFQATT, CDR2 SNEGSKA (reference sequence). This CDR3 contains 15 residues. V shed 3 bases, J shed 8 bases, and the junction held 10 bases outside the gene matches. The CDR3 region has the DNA TGCAGTGCTAGCCCGACAGGGTTTGGCGATTCACCCCTCCACTTT. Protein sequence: CSASPTGFGDSPLHF.

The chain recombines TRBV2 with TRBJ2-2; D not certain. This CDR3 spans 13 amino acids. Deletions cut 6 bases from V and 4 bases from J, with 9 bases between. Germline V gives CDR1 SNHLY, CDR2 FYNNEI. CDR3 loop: CASRLAPTGELFF. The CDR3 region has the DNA TGTGCCAGCAGGCTGGCCCCCACCGGGGAGCTGTTTTTT.

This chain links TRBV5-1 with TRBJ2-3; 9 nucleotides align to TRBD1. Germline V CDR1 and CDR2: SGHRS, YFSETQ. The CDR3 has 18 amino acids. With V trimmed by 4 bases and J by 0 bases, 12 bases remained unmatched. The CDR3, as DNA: TGCGCCAGCAGCCGAGGACAGGGGCGGGTATCTAGCACAGATACGCAGTATTTT. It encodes CASSRGQGRVSSTDTQYF.

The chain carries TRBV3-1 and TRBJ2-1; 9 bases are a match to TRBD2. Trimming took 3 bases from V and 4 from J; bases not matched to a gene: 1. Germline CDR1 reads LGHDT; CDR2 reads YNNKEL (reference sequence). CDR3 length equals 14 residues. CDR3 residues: CASSHTSGYNEQFF. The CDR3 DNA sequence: TGTGCCAGCAGCCATACTAGCGGGTACAATGAGCAGTTCTTC.

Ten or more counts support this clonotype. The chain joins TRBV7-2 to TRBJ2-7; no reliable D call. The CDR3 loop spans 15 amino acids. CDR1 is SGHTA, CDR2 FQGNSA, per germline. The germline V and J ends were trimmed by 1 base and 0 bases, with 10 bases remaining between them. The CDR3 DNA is TGTGCCAGCAGCTTAGAGGTCTTGAGCTCCTACGAGCAGTACTTC. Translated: CASSLEVLSSYEQYF.

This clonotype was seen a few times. The CDR3 region has the DNA TGCGCCAGCAGCTCCCTACAGGGACTAGCGGAGTCCTACGAGCAGTACTTC. Protein sequence: CASSSLQGLAESYEQYF. V is TRBV5-1 and J is TRBJ2-7, with 11 bases that match TRBD2. Per the germline V gene, CDR1 is SGHRS and CDR2 is YFSETQ. V was pared by 3 bases and J by 1 base, with 9 bases of the junction left unmatched. This CDR3 spans 17 amino acids.

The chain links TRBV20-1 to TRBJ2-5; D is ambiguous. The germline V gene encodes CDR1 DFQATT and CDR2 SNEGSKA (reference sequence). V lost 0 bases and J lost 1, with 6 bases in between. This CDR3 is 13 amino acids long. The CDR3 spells CSAREGPQETQYF. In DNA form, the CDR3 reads TGCAGTGCTAGAGAAGGACCCCAAGAGACCCAGTACTTC.

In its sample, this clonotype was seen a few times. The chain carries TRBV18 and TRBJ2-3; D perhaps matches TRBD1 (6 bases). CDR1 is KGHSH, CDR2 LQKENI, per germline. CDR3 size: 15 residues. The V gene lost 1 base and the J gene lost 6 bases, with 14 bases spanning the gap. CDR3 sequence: CASSPQQGGSDTQYF. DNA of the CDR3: TGTGCCAGCTCACCACAACAGGGCGGCTCGGATACGCAGTATTTT.

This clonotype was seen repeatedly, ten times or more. CDR3: CASTIADTQYF. CDR3 coding DNA: TGTGCCAGCACCATAGCGGATACGCAGTATTTT. The chain combines TRBV7-2 with TRBJ2-3; a possible D gene is TRBD2 (5 bases). V gave up 7 bases and J gave up 6 bases, with 8 bases separating them. Germline CDR1 and CDR2: SGHTA and FQGNSA. The CDR3 contains 11 residues.

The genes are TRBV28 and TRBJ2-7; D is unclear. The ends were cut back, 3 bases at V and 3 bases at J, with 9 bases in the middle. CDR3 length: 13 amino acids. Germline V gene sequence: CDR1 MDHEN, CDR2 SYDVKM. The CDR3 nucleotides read TGTGCCAGCAGTTTCGGTGGGGACTACGAGCAGTACTTC. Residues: CASSFGGDYEQYF.

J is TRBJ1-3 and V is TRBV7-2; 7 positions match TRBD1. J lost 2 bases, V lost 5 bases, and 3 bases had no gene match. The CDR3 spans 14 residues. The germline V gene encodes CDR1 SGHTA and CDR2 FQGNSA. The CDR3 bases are TGTGCCAGCAGCGCCGACAGGGCTGGAAACACCATATATTTT. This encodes CASSADRAGNTIYF. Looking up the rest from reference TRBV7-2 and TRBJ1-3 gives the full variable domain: GAGVSQSPSNKVTEKGKDVELRCDPISGHTALYWYRQSLGQGLEFLIYFQGNSAPDKSGLPSDRFSAERTGGSVSTLTIQRTQQEDSAVYLCASSADRAGNTIYFGEGSWLTVV.

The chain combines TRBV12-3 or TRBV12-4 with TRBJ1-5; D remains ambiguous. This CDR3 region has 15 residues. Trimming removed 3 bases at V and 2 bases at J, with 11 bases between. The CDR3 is CASSFSPLGNQPQHF. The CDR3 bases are TGTGCCAGCAGTTTCAGTCCCTTAGGCAATCAGCCCCAGCATTTT.

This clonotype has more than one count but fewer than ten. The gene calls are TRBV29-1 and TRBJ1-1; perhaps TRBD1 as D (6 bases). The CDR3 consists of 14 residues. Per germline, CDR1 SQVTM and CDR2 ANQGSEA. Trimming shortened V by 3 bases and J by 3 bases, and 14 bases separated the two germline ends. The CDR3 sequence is CSVDRGGADTEAFF. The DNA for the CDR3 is TGCAGCGTTGATCGGGGGGGCGCGGACACTGAAGCTTTCTTT.

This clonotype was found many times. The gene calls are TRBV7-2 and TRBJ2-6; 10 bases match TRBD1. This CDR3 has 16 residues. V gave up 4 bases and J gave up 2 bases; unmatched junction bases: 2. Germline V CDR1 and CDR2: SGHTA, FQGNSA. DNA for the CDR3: TGTGCCAGCAGCTCGACAGGGGGCACTGGGGCCAACGTCCTGACTTTC. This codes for CASSSTGGTGANVLTF.

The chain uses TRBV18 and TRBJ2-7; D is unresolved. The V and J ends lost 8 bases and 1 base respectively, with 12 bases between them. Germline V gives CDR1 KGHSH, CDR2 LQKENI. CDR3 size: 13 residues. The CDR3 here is CASSPPGSYEQYF. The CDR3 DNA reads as TGTGCCAGCAGCCCCCCCGGGTCCTACGAGCAGTACTTC. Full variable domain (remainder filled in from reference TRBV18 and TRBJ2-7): NAGVMQNPRHLVRRRGQEARLRCSPMKGHSHVYWYRQLPEEGLKFMVYLQKENIIDESGMPKERFSAEFPKEGPSILRIQQVVRGDSAAYFCASSPPGSYEQYFGPGTRLTVT.